The 5 T cell receptor beta chains below all came from one sample that was sequenced in a study of blood T cell repertoires in COVID-19. Here immunoSEQ multiplex PCR was the method, and the copy in TCRdb shows in-frame clones only, minus some. The sample contains under 130,000 clones, over 75% of which appear only once. What was sequenced was peripheral blood. The receptors were gathered from a man aged 50 to 59 with acute or convalescent COVID-19.

The genes are TRBV14 and TRBJ2-5; a weak D match, TRBD2 (7 bases). The CDR3 length is 14 residues. Trimming stripped 4 bases from V and 4 bases from J, with 13 bases between. Germline CDR1 reads SGHDN; CDR2 reads FVKESK. This CDR3 reads CASSPVGGRETQYF. The DNA of the CDR3 is TGTGCCAGCAGCCCAGTCGGGGGGCGAGAGACCCAGTACTTC.

With regard to this clone: This specimen includes other DNA sequences encoding the same CDR3. The V call is TRBV6-5, the J call TRBJ1-2; the match to TRBD1 covers 9 bases. V trimming: 6 bases; J trimming: 5 bases; junction bases outside the gene matches: 4. This CDR3 is built from 13 residues. CDR1 is MNHEY, CDR2 SVGAGI, per germline. CDR3 sequence (DNA): TGTGCCAGCAGACAGGGGGCTGTATATGGCTACACCTTC. Protein: CASRQGAVYGYTF.

The chain combines TRBV5-1 with TRBJ2-2; D may be TRBD2 (6 bases). The V and J ends lost 4 bases and 0 bases respectively, with 16 bases between them. Germline CDR1 reads SGHRS; CDR2 reads YFSETQ. CDR3 length equals 17 residues. Written as DNA, the CDR3 is TGCGCCAGCAGCCGTGATAGCGGACGGTCGAACACCGGGGAGCTGTTTTTT. This gives the protein CASSRDSGRSNTGELFF.

V and J are TRBV7-9 and TRBJ2-2, with D possibly matching TRBD2 (6 bases). The CDR3 length is 16 residues. Per germline, CDR1 SEHNR and CDR2 FQNEAQ (reference sequence). The V gene lost 5 bases and the J gene lost 8 bases, with 21 bases spanning the gap. DNA of the CDR3: TGTGCCAGCAGCCTTAGTCGGAGGGGAGAAATTGGGGAGCTGTTTTTT. This encodes CASSLSRRGEIGELFF.

The rearrangement links TRBV6-1 to TRBJ2-3, with 10 bases lining up with TRBD2. The V gene end was trimmed by 2 bases and the J gene end by 13 bases; junction bases not matched to a gene: 12. The CDR3 contains 15 residues. Germline CDR1 MNHNS, CDR2 SASEGT. CDR3 sequence (DNA): TGTGCCAGCAGTGAACGACTAGCGGGTTCCTCATCGGAGTATTTT. This codes for CASSERLAGSSSEYF.